These T cell receptor beta chains were read from a single sample in a study of T-cell memory formation after mild COVID-19. One entry per CDR3 protein results from TCRdb running MiXCR on the 5' RACE reads. Here the sample spans 430,000 or so distinct CDR3 sequences, more than 20% being singletons. Source material: PBMCs or a T cell subset sorted from them (not recorded which). The receptors were gathered from an adult woman who had mild COVID-19 (a few samples of this study predate the infection). Cell type and time point are not known. Both conserved end residues are trimmed from each CDR3. The order of the fields is V gene, J gene, CDR3 protein.

TRBV28	TRBJ2-7	ASSFRLDHLSYEQY
TRBV15	TRBJ2-7	ATSRDLGLAYEQY
TRBV27	TRBJ2-7	ASSLGTRWDEQY
TRBV6-6	TRBJ2-1	ASSNPRASMNNEQF
TRBV9	TRBJ2-1	ASSVGLLAGDSYNEQF
TRBV6-5	TRBJ2-6	ASSYSITGFSGANVLT
TRBV7-9	TRBJ2-7	ASSLGAGGAYEQY
TRBV24-1	TRBJ1-1	ATRPPVNTEAF
TRBV30	TRBJ1-1	AWSVDQQGRGTEAF
TRBV24-1	TRBJ2-1	ATSDFGGRKYNEQF
TRBV5-1	TRBJ2-7	ASSLAEGRGYEQY
TRBV5-6	TRBJ1-5	ASSSTRDRGPNQPQH
TRBV20-1	TRBJ2-7	SARDGTGGREQY
TRBV5-1	TRBJ2-7	ASSNGRLAGTYEQY
TRBV20-1	TRBJ2-1	SASIFRSSYNEQF
TRBV12-3/TRBV12-4	TRBJ1-2	ASSPSMGQAREGYT
TRBV5-1	TRBJ2-7	ASSSHGTGAYEQY
TRBV30	TRBJ1-1	AWSVGSTEAF
TRBV12-3/TRBV12-4	TRBJ2-3	ASSLDLSAGTQY
TRBV12-3/TRBV12-4	TRBJ2-7	ASTSAQDPEIHEQY
TRBV4-1	TRBJ1-5	ASSRDRDNQPQH
TRBV7-6	TRBJ2-1	ASSSNPRGGSDEQF
TRBV20-1	TRBJ2-7	SAWDRGNEQY
TRBV7-3	TRBJ1-1	ASSVDRGHTEAF
TRBV3-1	TRBJ1-2	ASSQGTSGYYGYT
TRBV10-3	TRBJ2-1	AIEAGLGPVNEQF
TRBV7-2	TRBJ2-2	ASSLEVLAGGLTGELF
TRBV12-3/TRBV12-4	TRBJ2-1	ASTVTGNNEQF
TRBV10-3	TRBJ1-2	AISDPGYGYT
TRBV13	TRBJ2-4	ASSPLAGGTLQLAKNIQY
TRBV12-3/TRBV12-4	TRBJ2-3	ASTTRRGTGTDTQY
TRBV27	TRBJ2-7	ASSRAGVGEQY
TRBV7-3	TRBJ2-3	ASSPGGLVGGTDTQY
TRBV6-6	TRBJ2-7	ASSWGAGNGQY
TRBV18	TRBJ1-1	ASSPITVVPGAEAF
TRBV7-2	TRBJ2-1	ASSLLLSGGEQF
TRBV6-5	TRBJ2-7	ASSPRIGGASTYEQY
TRBV20-1	TRBJ1-4	SATLGWGREKLF
TRBV3-1	TRBJ2-3	ASRKLAGGTDTQY
TRBV28	TRBJ2-3	ASSLPLTGGTQY
TRBV11-2	TRBJ2-3	ASRSGGLGTQY
TRBV24-1	TRBJ2-1	ATSGGEATNYNEQF
TRBV6-2/TRBV6-3	TRBJ1-2	ASSYGAVINGYT
TRBV7-9	TRBJ2-7	ASSLAGTNEQY
TRBV20-1	TRBJ2-7	SANGPAGGYEQY
TRBV19	TRBJ1-5	ASSIGVGTGDNQPQH
TRBV20-1	TRBJ2-7	SAAGLGNEQY
TRBV9	TRBJ2-1	ASSVATGTSAYNEQF
TRBV7-8	TRBJ1-4	ASRRDRLLATNEKLF
TRBV12-3/TRBV12-4	TRBJ1-3	ASLPRRASGNTIY
TRBV7-6	TRBJ2-1	ASSFGRDGEQF
TRBV24-1	TRBJ2-1	ATRQGANNEQF
TRBV18	TRBJ2-2	ASSPLGPTGELF
TRBV18	TRBJ1-5	ASSGNSNQPQH
TRBV9	TRBJ2-3	ASSGGLAGGTDTQY
TRBV12-3/TRBV12-4	TRBJ2-3	ASSKRDTQY